Detailed here is one T cell receptor (beta chain). This CDR3 comprises 15 residues. The V end lost 4 bases, the J end lost 4 bases, and 18 bases lay between the germline ends. Germline values: CDR1 SGHRS, CDR2 YFSETQ. This record comes from a study of OX40 agonist ivuxolimab in advanced cancers. Generated by immunoSEQ multiplex PCR, the TCRdb table keeps only in-frame clones and is missing some. This sample has 20,000 to 30,000 clones, with approximately 86% found just once. The chain links TRBV5-1 to TRBJ2-7; D is possibly TRBD2 (5 bases). The material sequenced was CD4+ or CD8+ T cells sorted from blood, taken in a trial of the OX40 agonist ivuxolimab. The TCR sequence derives from an adult with an advanced solid tumor such as melanoma, head and neck, liver or kidney cancer. CDR3 sequence: CASSPASGSLYEQYF. DNA for the CDR3: TGCGCCAGCAGCCCCGCGTCGGGGAGTTTGTACGAGCAGTACTTC.